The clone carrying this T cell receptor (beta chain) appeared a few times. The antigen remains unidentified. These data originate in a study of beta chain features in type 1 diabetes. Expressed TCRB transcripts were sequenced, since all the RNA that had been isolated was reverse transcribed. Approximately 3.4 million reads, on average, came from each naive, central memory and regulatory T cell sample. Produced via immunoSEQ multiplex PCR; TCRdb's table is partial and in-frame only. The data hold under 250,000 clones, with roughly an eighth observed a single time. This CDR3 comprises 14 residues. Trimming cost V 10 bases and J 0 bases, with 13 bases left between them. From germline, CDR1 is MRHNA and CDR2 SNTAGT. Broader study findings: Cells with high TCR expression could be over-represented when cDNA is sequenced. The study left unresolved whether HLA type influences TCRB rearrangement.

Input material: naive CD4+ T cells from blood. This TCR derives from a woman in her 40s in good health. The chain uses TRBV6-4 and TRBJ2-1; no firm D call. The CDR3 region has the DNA TGTGCCACCAGATCAATGAGCTCCTACAATGAGCAGTTCTTC. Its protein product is CATRSMSSYNEQFF.